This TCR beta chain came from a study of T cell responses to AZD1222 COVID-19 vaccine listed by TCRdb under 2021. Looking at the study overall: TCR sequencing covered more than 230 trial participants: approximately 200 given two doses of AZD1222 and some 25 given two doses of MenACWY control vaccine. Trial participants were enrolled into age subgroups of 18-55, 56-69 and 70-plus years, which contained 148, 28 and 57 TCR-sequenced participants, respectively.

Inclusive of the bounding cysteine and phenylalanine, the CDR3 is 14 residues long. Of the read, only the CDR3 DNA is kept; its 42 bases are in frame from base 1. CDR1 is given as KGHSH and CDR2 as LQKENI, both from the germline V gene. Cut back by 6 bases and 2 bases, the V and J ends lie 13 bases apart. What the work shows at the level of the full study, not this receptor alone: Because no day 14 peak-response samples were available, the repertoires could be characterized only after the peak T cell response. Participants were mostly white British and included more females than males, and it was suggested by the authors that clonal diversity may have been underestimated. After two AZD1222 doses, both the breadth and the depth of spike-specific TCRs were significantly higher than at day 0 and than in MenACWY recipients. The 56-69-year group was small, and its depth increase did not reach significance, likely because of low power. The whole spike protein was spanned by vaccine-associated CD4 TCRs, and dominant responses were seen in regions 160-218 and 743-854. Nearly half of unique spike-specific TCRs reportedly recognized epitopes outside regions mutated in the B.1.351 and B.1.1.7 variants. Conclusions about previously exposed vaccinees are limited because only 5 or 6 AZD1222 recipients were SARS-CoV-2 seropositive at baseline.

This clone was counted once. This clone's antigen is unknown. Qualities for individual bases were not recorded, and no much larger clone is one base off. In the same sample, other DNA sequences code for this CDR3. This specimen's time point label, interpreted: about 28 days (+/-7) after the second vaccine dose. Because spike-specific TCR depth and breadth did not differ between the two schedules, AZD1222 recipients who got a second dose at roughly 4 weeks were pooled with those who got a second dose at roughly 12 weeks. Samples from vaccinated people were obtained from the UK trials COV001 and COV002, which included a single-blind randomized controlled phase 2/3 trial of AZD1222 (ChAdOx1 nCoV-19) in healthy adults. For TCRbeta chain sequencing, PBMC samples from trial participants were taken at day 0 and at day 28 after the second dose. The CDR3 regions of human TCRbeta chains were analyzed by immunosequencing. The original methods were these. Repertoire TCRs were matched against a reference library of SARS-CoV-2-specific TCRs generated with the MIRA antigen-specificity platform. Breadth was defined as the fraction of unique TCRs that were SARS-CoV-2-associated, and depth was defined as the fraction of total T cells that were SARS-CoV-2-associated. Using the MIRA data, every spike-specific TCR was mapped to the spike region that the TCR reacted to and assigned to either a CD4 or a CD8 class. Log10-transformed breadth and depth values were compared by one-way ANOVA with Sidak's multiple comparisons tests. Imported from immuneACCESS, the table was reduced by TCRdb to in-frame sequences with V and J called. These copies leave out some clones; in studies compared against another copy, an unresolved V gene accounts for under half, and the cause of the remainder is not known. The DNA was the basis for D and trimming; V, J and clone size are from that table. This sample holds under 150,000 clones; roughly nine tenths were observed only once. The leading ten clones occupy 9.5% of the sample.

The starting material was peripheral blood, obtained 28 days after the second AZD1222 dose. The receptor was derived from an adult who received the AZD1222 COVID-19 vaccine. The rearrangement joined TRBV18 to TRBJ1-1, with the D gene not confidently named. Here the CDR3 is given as CASSPGGLNTEAFF. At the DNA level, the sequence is TGTGCCAGCTCTCCTGGCGGCCTAAACACTGAAGCTTTCTTT.